A single sample gave rise to the 28 T cell receptor beta chains below, sequenced in a study of CD8+CD57+ T cells in acquired aplastic anemia. All sequencing subjects had displayed CD8+CD57+ cell expansion on flow cytometry. TCR beta VDJ and CDR3 profiles were obtained from a genomic DNA template. MiXCR was run by TCRdb on the reads, yielding one entry per CDR3 protein. The table has some 98,000 distinct CDR3 sequences, 55% to 80% seen once. Specimen: sorted CD4+, CD8+, or CD8+CD57+ T cells (not recorded which) from PBMCs. These receptors originate from a human donor with aplastic anemia.

This clonotype was detected only a few times. The chain recombines TRBV15 with TRBJ2-3, with D tentatively TRBD1 (6 bases). Between the trimmed V and J ends, which lost 2 bases and 4 bases, there was a span of 10 bases. Germline-derived CDR1 and CDR2 are LNHNV and YYDKDF (reference sequence). This CDR3 is built from 14 residues. CDR3 loop: CATSRPQGPDTQYF. The DNA of the CDR3 is TGTGCCACCAGCAGACCACAGGGTCCAGATACGCAGTATTTT.

This clonotype has just a few counts. V usage is TRBV24-1 and J usage is TRBJ2-7; 8 nucleotides line up with TRBD1. In germline, CDR1 is KGHDR, CDR2 SFDVKD. Unmatched junction bases numbered 13, after V lost 9 bases and J lost 7 bases. CDR3 size: 14 residues. In DNA form, the CDR3 reads TGTGCCACCGGGAAGGCAGGGGGCCCCTCGGAGCAGTACTTC. Protein product: CATGKAGGPSEQYF.

In the case of this clonotype: Compared with germline, one end of the junction differs, possibly owing to a read error. V gene TRBV2 combines with J gene TRBJ1-1; the D gene is possibly TRBD1 (6 bases). The CDR3 has 14 amino acids. CDR1 and CDR2 (germline): SNHLY, FYNNEI. The CDR3 loop reads CASREWYQGTEAFF. The CDR3 nucleotides are TGTGCCAGCAGAGAGTGGTATCAGGGGACTGAGGCTTTCTTT.

The gene calls are TRBV4-1 and TRBJ2-5, with D uncertain. This CDR3 has 14 amino acids. V was clipped by 0 bases and J by 7 bases, with 12 bases between them. In germline, CDR1 is MGHRA, CDR2 YSYEKL. In DNA, the CDR3 is TGCGCCAGCAGCCAAGATGCCGACACGGGGACCCAGTACTTC. Translating it yields CASSQDADTGTQYF.

This clonotype was counted only a few times. This chain connects TRBV15 to TRBJ2-7; D not resolved. This CDR3 region has 11 residues. Deletions cut 3 bases from V and 7 bases from J, with 7 bases between. CDR1 LNHNV and CDR2 YYDKDF come from the germline V gene (reference sequence). CDR3 nucleotides: TGTGCCACCAGCAGCCACTTTGAGCAGTACTTC. Translating it yields CATSSHFEQYF.

The CDR3 protein is CATSDTTSGSYEQYF. Here the CDR3 DNA reads TGTGCCACCAGTGACACAACTAGCGGGTCTTACGAGCAGTACTTC. The rearrangement joins TRBV24-1 to TRBJ2-7, with TRBD2 matching 9 bases. CDR1 is KGHDR, CDR2 SFDVKD, per germline. V was clipped by 4 bases and J by 4 bases; unmatched bases: 7. CDR3 size: 15 residues.

V is TRBV10-3 and J is TRBJ2-5; maybe TRBD2 (5 bases). V lost 4 bases to trimming and J lost 7 bases, with 19 bases between them. Germline V gene sequence: CDR1 ENHRY, CDR2 SYGVKD. The CDR3 covers 15 residues. The CDR3 bases are TGTGCCATCAGTGCCGAACAAGGAGGATTCGGGACCCAGTACTTC. Protein product: CAISAEQGGFGTQYF.

Of note for this clonotype: Its ends do not fully match the called genes, so a read error is possible. The J gene is TRBJ1-1, the V gene TRBV10-3; D may be TRBD1 (6 bases). This CDR3 contains 15 residues. CDR1 and CDR2 from the germline V gene are ENHRY and SYGVKD. The chain's CDR3 is CAISETRTGNTEAFF. The CDR3 nucleotides read TGTGCCATCAGTGAGACCAGAACAGGGAACACTGAGGCTTTCTTT.

The J gene is TRBJ2-1, the V gene TRBV20-1; D possibly uses TRBD1 or TRBD2 (5 bases each). Trimming removed 3 bases at V and 0 bases at J, with 15 bases between. The CDR3 loop spans 16 amino acids. Germline V gene lookup returns CDR1 DFQATT and CDR2 SNEGSKA (reference sequence). CDR3 in amino acids: CSARATGTVSYNEQFF. DNA of the CDR3: TGCAGTGCTAGGGCCACCGGGACGGTCTCCTACAATGAGCAGTTCTTC.

This chain uses TRBV20-1 with TRBJ1-5; a possible D gene is TRBD1 (6 bases). The CDR3 length is 14 residues. Germline CDR1 reads DFQATT; CDR2 reads SNEGSKA (reference sequence). Trimming shortened V by 0 bases and J by 7 bases, and 13 bases separated the two germline ends. The CDR3 coding sequence is TGCAGTGCTAGAGAGACAGGTGGCGGACAGCCCCAGCATTTT. Amino acid sequence: CSARETGGGQPQHF.

In its sample, this clonotype was seen a few times. Germline is not matched at one junction end, which may reflect a read error. The rearrangement uses TRBV29-1 and TRBJ2-3; D may correspond to TRBD1 or TRBD2 (5 bases each). The CDR3 covers 12 residues. Germline V lookup: CDR1 SQVTM, CDR2 ANQGSEA. The CDR3, as DNA: TGTAGCGTTGGGACGGGCACAGATACGCAGTATTTT. Translation: CSVGTGTDTQYF.

The chain couples TRBV2 to TRBJ2-7; no clear D gene. Germline CDR1 SNHLY, CDR2 FYNNEI. This CDR3 comprises 13 residues. The germline V and J ends were trimmed by 4 bases and 6 bases, with 13 bases remaining between them. The CDR3 loop reads CASSGDRTLEQYF. The CDR3, as DNA: TGTGCCAGCAGTGGGGATAGGACCCTCGAGCAGTACTTC.

This clonotype was picked up one time. The rearrangement uses TRBV5-1 and TRBJ2-3, with 15 bases lining up with TRBD2. Germline-derived CDR1 and CDR2 are SGHRS and YFSETQ. This CDR3 has 18 residues. V shed 4 bases, J shed 1 base, and the junction held 7 bases outside the gene matches. The CDR3 sequence is CASSTWTSGRGGTDTQYF. The CDR3 DNA sequence: TGCGCCAGCAGCACTTGGACTAGCGGGAGGGGTGGCACAGATACGCAGTATTTT.

The chain has TRBV4-2 and TRBJ1-1; D is uncertain. Deletions cut 4 bases from V and 7 bases from J, with 16 bases between. The CDR3 is made up of 14 amino acids. Germline assignment: CDR1 LGHNA and CDR2 YNFKEQ. The CDR3 nucleotides are TGTGCCAGCAGCCGGTTGGTGTGCGCGGATGAAGCTTTCTTT. This codes for CASSRLVCADEAFF.

This clonotype occurred once. The chain combines TRBV19 with TRBJ2-3, with D unresolved. This CDR3 has 14 residues. V lost 3 bases, J lost 0 bases, and 7 bases lay in between. The germline V gene has CDR1 LNHDA and CDR2 SQIVND (reference sequence). The CDR3 DNA is TGTGCCAGTAGTATCCAAACTAGCACAGATACGCAGTATTTT. This encodes CASSIQTSTDTQYF.

The chain combines TRBV24-1 with TRBJ1-5; TRBD1 agrees at 7 bases. Trimming at V came to 6 bases and at J to 4 bases, leaving 2 bases not matched to a gene. The CDR3 totals 13 residues. Germline CDR1 KGHDR, CDR2 SFDVKD. As DNA, the CDR3 is TGTGCCACCAGTTTACAGGGGAATCAGCCCCAGCATTTT. Translated: CATSLQGNQPQHF.

The chain recombines TRBV20-1 with TRBJ2-7; weak D call: TRBD1 (6 bases). Per the germline V gene, CDR1 is DFQATT and CDR2 is SNEGSKA (reference sequence). Trimming took off 4 bases at V and 7 bases at J, with 14 bases between the two ends. This CDR3 region has 12 residues. The CDR3 is CSATSNREEQYF. CDR3 nucleotides: TGCAGTGCTACCTCCAACAGGGAAGAGCAGTACTTC.

The table lists this clonotype with a few counts. The chain has TRBV7-8 and TRBJ2-7; TRBD1 matches at 9 bases. V lost 1 base, J lost 5 bases, and 3 bases stayed unmatched. The CDR3 consists of 14 residues. The V gene's germline CDR1 is SGHVS and CDR2 FQNEAQ. For the CDR3, the DNA is TGTGCCAGCAGCTTAGGGGACAGGGCTCACGAGCAGTACTTC. Translating gives CASSLGDRAHEQYF.

This clonotype was detected a few times. The chain joins TRBV20-1 to TRBJ1-2, with a weak D call TRBD1 (6 bases). From germline, CDR1 is DFQATT and CDR2 SNEGSKA (reference sequence). Trimming removed 3 bases at V and 4 bases at J, with 9 bases between. The CDR3 is 12 residues long. DNA for the CDR3: TGCAGTGCTAGGGAGGGGGGCTATGGCTACACCTTC. Translation: CSAREGGYGYTF.

The J gene is TRBJ2-7, the V gene TRBV7-2; 8 bases align to TRBD1. V dropped 1 base and J dropped 5; count of bases not matched to a gene: 4. The CDR3 runs 14 residues. CDR1 and CDR2 (germline): SGHTA, FQGNSA. CDR3 region: CASSLGVTGDEQYF. Written as DNA, the CDR3 is TGTGCCAGCAGCTTAGGAGTGACAGGGGACGAGCAGTACTTC.

This chain connects TRBV2 to TRBJ2-3; no firm D call. Germline lookup yields CDR1 SNHLY and CDR2 FYNNEI. The CDR3 runs to 13 residues. V shed 5 bases and J shed 3 bases, with 9 bases lying between them. Written as DNA, the CDR3 is TGTGCCAGCAGTCGACTCGAGACAGATACGCAGTATTTT. This gives the protein CASSRLETDTQYF.

The genes are TRBV5-4 and TRBJ2-7; D unclear. CDR1 is SGHNT, CDR2 YYREEE, per germline (reference sequence). The V and J ends lost 0 bases and 3 bases respectively, with 13 bases between them. CDR3 size: 15 residues. The CDR3 nucleotides are TGTGCCAGCAGCTTGGAAGGGCAGGACCTCTACGAGCAGTACTTC. The encoded protein is CASSLEGQDLYEQYF.

The V call is TRBV4-3, the J call TRBJ2-5; the D gene could be TRBD1 or TRBD2 (7 bases each). Near its end, the DNA agrees better with TRBJ2-7, so the J call may be wrong. In germline, CDR1 is LGHNA, CDR2 YSLEER. The CDR3 covers 15 residues. In nucleotides, the CDR3 is TGCGCCAGCAGCCAAGAGGGACAGAGGGGGGGCGAGCAGTACTTC. This gives the protein CASSQEGQRGGEQYF.

The rearrangement uses TRBV19 and TRBJ1-5; no firm D call. This CDR3 is built from 12 residues. Trimming removed 7 bases from V and 4 bases from J, with 8 bases in between. Germline lookup yields CDR1 LNHDA and CDR2 SQIVND (reference sequence). CDR3 sequence reads: CASNGGNQPQHF. In DNA, the CDR3 is TGTGCCAGTAACGGTGGGAATCAGCCCCAGCATTTT.

The chain recombines TRBV20-1 with TRBJ2-7; TRBD2 matches at 9 bases. The CDR3 has 16 amino acids. The V gene end was trimmed by 0 bases and the J gene end by 4 bases; junction bases not matched to a gene: 10. Germline V gene sequence: CDR1 DFQATT, CDR2 SNEGSKA (reference sequence). CDR3 residues: CSARDLAGGPFYEQYF. The CDR3 DNA is TGCAGTGCTAGAGATTTGGCGGGGGGGCCCTTTTACGAGCAGTACTTC.

The V call is TRBV7-8, the J call TRBJ1-2; D is undetermined. Germline CDR1 and CDR2: SGHVS and FQNEAQ. The CDR3 has 13 residues. V was trimmed by 3 bases and J by 1 base, leaving 6 bases between them. CDR3 coding DNA: TGTGCCAGCAGCTTCTTGTTTAACTATGGCTACACCTTC. This codes for CASSFLFNYGYTF.

This clonotype was counted once. V usage is TRBV7-9 and J usage is TRBJ1-6; tentative D call: TRBD1 (6 bases). Trimming took 5 bases from V and 9 from J, leaving 11 bases between them. This CDR3 is 13 amino acids long. Germline values: CDR1 SEHNR, CDR2 FQNEAQ (reference sequence). The CDR3 loop reads CASSVDSFSPLHF. The DNA of the CDR3 is TGTGCCAGCAGCGTGGACAGCTTTTCACCCCTCCACTTT.

The CDR3 sequence is CASSIVGGLTDTQYF. Here the CDR3 DNA reads TGTGCCAGTAGTATCGTGGGGGGTCTCACAGATACGCAGTATTTT. The chain links TRBV19 to TRBJ2-3; tentative D call: TRBD2 (6 bases). In germline, CDR1 is LNHDA, CDR2 SQIVND (reference sequence). The CDR3 has 15 amino acids. V lost 3 bases and J 2 bases, leaving 12 bases between the germline ends. Based on the CDR3 plus reference TRBV19 and TRBJ2-3, the full variable domain is DGGITQSPKYLFRKEGQNVTLSCEQNLNHDAMYWYRQDPGQGLRLIYYSQIVNDFQKGDIAEGYSVSREKKESFPLTVTSAQKNPTAFYLCASSIVGGLTDTQYFGPGTRLTVL.